This TCR beta chain was recovered during a study of cytomegalovirus exposure and HLA in healthy donors. The CDR3 contains 15 residues. Germline V gene lookup returns CDR1 MNHEY and CDR2 SMNVEV (reference sequence). Trimming removed 4 bases from V and 2 bases from J, with 12 bases in between. Researchers ran the PCR with 60 Vbeta and 13 Jbeta primers. Assay used: immunoSEQ multiplex PCR; TCRdb lists only in-frame clones, some missing. The data hold 150,000 to 200,000 clones, with nearly 80% observed a single time. Study-wide results and caveats: In a later analysis, compared with equally common non-associated chains, HLA-associated beta chains were more expanded. Earlier analysis yielded a pattern in which most TCR beta V segments were productive about 90% or about 30% of the time. Cytomegalovirus association was assigned to 150 to 200 TCR beta chains. V- and J-gene trimming of TCR beta was linked (in a later analysis) to a missense DCLRE1C variant.

As for this clone: Antigen unknown.

V usage is TRBV27 and J usage is TRBJ1-3; D is unresolved. Sequencing input: PBMCs. The clonotype was recovered from a man aged 35 to 55 in good health and CMV-seropositive. The CDR3 sequence is CASSSAGVPGNTIYF. As DNA, the CDR3 is TGTGCCAGCAGTTCGGCAGGCGTACCTGGAAACACCATATATTTT.